The source of this T cell receptor (beta chain) is a study of T cell responses to AZD1222 COVID-19 vaccine. Study observations and caveats: Repertoire sampling happened only post peak T cell response. After two AZD1222 doses, spike-specific TCR breadth and depth rose versus day 0. Donor demographics were predominantly white British with a female majority; clonal diversity may be underestimated.

This table comes from immunoSEQ multiplex PCR, and its TCRdb copy is limited to in-frame clones, with some not included. The data contain about 120,000 clones, about 92% of them singletons. CDR3 length equals 14 residues. V was pared by 8 bases and J by 1 base, with 14 bases between. CDR1 is SNHLY, CDR2 FYNNEI, per germline. Concerning this clone: Its antigen is as yet unknown.

The receptor comes from an adult in good health. The rearrangement links TRBV2 to TRBJ1-1, with a tentative D call TRBD1 (5 bases). Sequenced material: peripheral blood, taken on day 0 of AZD1222 vaccination. The CDR3 DNA is TGTGCCAGCGCCCCCCGGAGGGGGAACACTGAAGCTTTCTTT. Its protein is CASAPRRGNTEAFF.